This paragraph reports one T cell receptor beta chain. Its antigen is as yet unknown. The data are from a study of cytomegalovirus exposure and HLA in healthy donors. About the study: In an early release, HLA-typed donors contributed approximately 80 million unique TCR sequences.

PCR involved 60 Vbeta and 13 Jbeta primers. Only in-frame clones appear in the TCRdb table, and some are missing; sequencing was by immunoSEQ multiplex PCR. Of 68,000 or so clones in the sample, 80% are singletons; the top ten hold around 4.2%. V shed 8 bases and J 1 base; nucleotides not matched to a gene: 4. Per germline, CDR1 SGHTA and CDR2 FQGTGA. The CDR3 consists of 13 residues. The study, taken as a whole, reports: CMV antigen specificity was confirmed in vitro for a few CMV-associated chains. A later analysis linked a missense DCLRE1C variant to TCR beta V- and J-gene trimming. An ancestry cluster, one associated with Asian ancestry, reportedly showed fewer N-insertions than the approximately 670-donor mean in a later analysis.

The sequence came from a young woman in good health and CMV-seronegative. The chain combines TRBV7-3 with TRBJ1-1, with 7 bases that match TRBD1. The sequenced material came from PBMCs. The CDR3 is CASQQGRNTEAFF. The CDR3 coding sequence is TGTGCCAGCCAACAGGGGAGGAACACTGAAGCTTTCTTT.